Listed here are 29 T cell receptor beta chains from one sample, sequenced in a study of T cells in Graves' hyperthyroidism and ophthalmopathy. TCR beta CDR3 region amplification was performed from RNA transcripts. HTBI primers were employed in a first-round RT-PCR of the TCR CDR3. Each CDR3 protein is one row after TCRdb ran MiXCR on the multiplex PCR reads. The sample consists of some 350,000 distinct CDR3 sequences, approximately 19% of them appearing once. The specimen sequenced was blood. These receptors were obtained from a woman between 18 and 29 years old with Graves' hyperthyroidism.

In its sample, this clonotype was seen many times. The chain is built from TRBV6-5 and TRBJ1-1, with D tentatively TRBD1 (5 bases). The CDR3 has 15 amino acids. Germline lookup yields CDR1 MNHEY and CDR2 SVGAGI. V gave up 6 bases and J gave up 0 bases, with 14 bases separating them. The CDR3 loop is CASRSTLGVNTEAFF. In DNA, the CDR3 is TGTGCCAGCAGATCGACGTTAGGGGTGAACACTGAAGCTTTCTTT.

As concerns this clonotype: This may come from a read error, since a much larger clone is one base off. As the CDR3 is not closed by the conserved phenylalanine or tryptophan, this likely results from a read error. The CDR3 reads CAIGGTGNEQYS. The CDR3 nucleotides are TGTGCCATCGGAGGGACAGGGAACGAGCAGTACTCC. The V and J genes are TRBV10-3 and TRBJ2-7; TRBD1 aligns across 9 bases. Per germline, CDR1 ENHRY and CDR2 SYGVKD. The J segment lost 5 bases and the V segment lost 8 bases, leaving 4 bases of the junction unmatched. CDR3 length: 12 amino acids.

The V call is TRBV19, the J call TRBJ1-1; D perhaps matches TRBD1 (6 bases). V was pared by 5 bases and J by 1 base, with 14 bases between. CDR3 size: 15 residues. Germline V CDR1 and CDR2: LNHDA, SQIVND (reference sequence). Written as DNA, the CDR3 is TGTGCCAGTAGTTGGGGGGCTCCAGGGAACACTGAAGCTTTCTTT. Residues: CASSWGAPGNTEAFF. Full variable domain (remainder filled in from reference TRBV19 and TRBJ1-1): DGGITQSPKYLFRKEGQNVTLSCEQNLNHDAMYWYRQDPGQGLRLIYYSQIVNDFQKGDIAEGYSVSREKKESFPLTVTSAQKNPTAFYLCASSWGAPGNTEAFFGQGTRLTVV.

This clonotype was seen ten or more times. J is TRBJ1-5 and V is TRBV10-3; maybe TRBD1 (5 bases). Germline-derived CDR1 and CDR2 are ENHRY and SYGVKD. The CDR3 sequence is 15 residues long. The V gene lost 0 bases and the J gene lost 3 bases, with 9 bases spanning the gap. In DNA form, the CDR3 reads TGTGCCATCAGTGAGTCCGAGGGGCACAATCAGCCCCAGCATTTT. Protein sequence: CAISESEGHNQPQHF.

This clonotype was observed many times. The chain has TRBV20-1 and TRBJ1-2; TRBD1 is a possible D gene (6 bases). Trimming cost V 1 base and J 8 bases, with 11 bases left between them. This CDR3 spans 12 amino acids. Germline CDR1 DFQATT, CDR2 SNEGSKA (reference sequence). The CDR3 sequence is CSARGYRVGYTF. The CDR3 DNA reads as TGCAGTGCTAGAGGCTACAGGGTCGGCTACACCTTC.

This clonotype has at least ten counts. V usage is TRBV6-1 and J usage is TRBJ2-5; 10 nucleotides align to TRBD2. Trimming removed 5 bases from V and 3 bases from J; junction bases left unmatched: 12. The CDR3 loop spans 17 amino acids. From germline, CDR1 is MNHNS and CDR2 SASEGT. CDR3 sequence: CASSPSLPGTSEETQYF. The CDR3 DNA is TGTGCCAGCAGTCCTTCGTTACCCGGGACTAGCGAAGAGACCCAGTACTTC.

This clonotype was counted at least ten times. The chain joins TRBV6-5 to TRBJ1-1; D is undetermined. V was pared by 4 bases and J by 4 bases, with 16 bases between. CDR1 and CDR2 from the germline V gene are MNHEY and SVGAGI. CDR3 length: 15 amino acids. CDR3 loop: CASSFIETLGTEAFF. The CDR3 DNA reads TGTGCCAGCAGTTTCATCGAGACCTTGGGCACTGAAGCTTTCTTT.

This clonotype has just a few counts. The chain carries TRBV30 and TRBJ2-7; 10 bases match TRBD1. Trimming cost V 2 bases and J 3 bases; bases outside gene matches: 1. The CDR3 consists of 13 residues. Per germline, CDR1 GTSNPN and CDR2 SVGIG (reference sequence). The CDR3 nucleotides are TGTGCCTGGAGTAGGACAGGGGGCTACGAGCAGTACTTC. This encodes CAWSRTGGYEQYF.

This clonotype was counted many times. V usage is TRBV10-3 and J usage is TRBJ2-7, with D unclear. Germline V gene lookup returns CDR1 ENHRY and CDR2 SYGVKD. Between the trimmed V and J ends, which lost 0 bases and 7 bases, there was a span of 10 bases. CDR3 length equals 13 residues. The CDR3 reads CAISESDVGEQYF. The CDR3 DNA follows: TGTGCCATCAGTGAGTCGGACGTCGGGGAGCAGTACTTC.

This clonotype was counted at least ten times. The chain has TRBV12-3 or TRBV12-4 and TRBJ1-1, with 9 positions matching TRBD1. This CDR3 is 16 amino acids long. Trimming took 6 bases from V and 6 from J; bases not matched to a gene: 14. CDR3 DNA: TGTGCCAGCAGGAATAAGGGACAGGGAATTATCCCTGAAGCTTTCTTT. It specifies CASRNKGQGIIPEAFF.

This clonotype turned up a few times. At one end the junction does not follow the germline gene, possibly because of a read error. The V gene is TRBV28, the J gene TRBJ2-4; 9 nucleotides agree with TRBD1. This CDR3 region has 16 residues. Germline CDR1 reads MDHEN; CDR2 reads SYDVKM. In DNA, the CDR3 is TGTGCCAGCAGTTACTACAGGGGGCGCCCCAAAAACATTAAGTACTTC. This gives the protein CASSYYRGRPKNIKYF.

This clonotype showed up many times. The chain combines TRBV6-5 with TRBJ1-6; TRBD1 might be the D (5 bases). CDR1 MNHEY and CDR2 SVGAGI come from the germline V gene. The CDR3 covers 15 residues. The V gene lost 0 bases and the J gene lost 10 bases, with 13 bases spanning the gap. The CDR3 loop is CASSYSGPHGSPLHF. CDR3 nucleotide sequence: TGTGCCAGCAGTTACTCGGGGCCGCACGGATCACCCCTCCACTTT.

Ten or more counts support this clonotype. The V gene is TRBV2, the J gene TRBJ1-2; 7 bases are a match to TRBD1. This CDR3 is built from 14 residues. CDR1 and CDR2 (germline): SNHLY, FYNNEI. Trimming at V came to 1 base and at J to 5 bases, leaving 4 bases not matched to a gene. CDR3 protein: CASSEGRGEYGYTF. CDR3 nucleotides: TGTGCCAGCAGTGAAGGCAGGGGGGAGTATGGCTACACCTTC.

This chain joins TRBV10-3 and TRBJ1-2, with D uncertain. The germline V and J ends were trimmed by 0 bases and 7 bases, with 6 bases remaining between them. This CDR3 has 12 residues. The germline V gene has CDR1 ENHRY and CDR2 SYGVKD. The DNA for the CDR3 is TGTGCCATCAGTGAGTCGAGTGGTGGCTACACCTTC. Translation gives CAISESSGGYTF.

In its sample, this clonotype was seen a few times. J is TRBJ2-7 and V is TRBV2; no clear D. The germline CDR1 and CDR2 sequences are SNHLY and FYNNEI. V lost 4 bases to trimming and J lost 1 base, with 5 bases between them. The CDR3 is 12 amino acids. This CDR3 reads CASSGRSYEQYF. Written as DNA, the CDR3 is TGTGCCAGCAGTGGACGATCCTACGAGCAGTACTTC. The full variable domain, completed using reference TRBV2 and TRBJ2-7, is EPEVTQTPSHQVTQMGQEVILRCVPISNHLYFYWYRQILGQKVEFLVSFYNNEISEKSEIFDDQFSVERPDGSNFTLKIRSTKLEDSAMYFCASSGRSYEQYFGPGTRLTVT.

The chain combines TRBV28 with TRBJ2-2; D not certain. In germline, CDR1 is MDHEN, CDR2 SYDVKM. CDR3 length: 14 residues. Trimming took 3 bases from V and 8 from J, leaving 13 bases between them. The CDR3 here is CASSFLVGRGELFF. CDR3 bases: TGTGCCAGCAGTTTTCTCGTGGGAAGGGGGGAGCTGTTTTTT.

CDR3 amino acids: CASAPGQGNTEAFF. As DNA, the CDR3 is TGTGCCAGCGCCCCGGGACAGGGAAACACTGAAGCTTTCTTT. This chain uses TRBV18 with TRBJ1-1, with 9 bases lining up with TRBD1. Per germline, CDR1 KGHSH and CDR2 LQKENI. V was clipped by 8 bases and J by 2 bases; unmatched bases: 6. The CDR3 spans 14 residues.

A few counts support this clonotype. Written as DNA, the CDR3 is TGCGCCAGCAGCGTGGGACAGGGTGGAAATACGCAGTATTTT. Translated, it gives CASSVGQGGNTQYF. J is TRBJ2-3 and V is TRBV5-1, with 9 bases matching TRBD1. CDR3 length equals 14 residues. The trim removed 4 bases at V and 7 bases at J, leaving 7 bases unmatched. CDR1 is SGHRS and CDR2 is YFSETQ in the germline V gene.

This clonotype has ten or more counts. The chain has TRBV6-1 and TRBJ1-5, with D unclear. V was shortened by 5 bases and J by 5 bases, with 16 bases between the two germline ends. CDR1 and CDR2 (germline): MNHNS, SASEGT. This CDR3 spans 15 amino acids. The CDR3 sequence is CASSPHRGDDQPQHF. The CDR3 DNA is TGTGCCAGCAGTCCCCATAGAGGTGACGATCAGCCCCAGCATTTT.

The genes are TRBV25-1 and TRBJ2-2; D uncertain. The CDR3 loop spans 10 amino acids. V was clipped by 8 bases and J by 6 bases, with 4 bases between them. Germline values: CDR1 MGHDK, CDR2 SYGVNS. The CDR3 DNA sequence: TGTGCCAGCGGAGCCGGGGAGCTGTTTTTT. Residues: CASGAGELFF.

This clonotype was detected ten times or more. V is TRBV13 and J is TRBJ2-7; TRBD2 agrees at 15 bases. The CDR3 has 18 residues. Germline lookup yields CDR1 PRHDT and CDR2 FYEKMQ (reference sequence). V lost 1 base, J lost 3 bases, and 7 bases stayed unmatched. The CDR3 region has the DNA TGTGCCAGCAGCTTAGAGGGACTAGCGGGGGGAGGGAACTACGAGCAGTACTTC. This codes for CASSLEGLAGGGNYEQYF.

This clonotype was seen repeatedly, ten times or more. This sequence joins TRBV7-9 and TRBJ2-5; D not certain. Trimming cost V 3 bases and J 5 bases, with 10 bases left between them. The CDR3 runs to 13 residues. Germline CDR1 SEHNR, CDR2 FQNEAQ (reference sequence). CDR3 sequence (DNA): TGTGCCAGCAGCTTTTCTCTCGGCGAGACCCAGTACTTC. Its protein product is CASSFSLGETQYF.

The CDR3 nucleotides read TGTGCCAGTGGGGACAGGGTGAACACCGGGGAGCTGTTTTTT. Protein: CASGDRVNTGELFF. The chain links TRBV6-1 to TRBJ2-2; 9 bases line up with TRBD1. The ends lost 9 bases at V and 1 base at J; junction bases unmatched: 3. CDR1 is MNHNS, CDR2 SASEGT, per germline. The CDR3 length is 14 residues.

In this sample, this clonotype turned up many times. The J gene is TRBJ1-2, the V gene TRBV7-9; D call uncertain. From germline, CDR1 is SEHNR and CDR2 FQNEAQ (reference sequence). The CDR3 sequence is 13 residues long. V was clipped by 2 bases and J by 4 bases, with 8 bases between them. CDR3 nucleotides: TGTGCCAGCAGCTTAACAAGGTCCTATGGCTACACCTTC. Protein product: CASSLTRSYGYTF.

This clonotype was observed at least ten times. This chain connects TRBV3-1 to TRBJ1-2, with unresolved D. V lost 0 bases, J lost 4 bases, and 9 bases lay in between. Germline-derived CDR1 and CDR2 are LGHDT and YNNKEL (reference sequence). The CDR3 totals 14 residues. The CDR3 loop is CASSQEMGSYGYTF. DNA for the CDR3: TGTGCCAGCAGCCAAGAGATGGGGTCCTATGGCTACACCTTC.

The CDR3 region has the DNA TGTGCCAGCAGTTTCGGCGGGACAGGGGGCTCCTACGAGCAGTACTTC. Translation: CASSFGGTGGSYEQYF. The gene calls are TRBV27 and TRBJ2-7, with 11 bases fitting TRBD1. The junction had 4 bases not matched to a gene; V was cut back by 3 bases and J by 0 bases. The CDR3 has 16 residues. Germline V CDR1 and CDR2: MNHEY, SMNVEV (reference sequence).

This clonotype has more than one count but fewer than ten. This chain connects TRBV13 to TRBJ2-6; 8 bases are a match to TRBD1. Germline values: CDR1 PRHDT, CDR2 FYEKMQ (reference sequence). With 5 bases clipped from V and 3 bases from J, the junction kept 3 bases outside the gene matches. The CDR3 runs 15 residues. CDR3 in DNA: TGTGCCAGCAGCGGACAGGGAAATGGGGCCAACGTCCTGACTTTC. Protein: CASSGQGNGANVLTF.

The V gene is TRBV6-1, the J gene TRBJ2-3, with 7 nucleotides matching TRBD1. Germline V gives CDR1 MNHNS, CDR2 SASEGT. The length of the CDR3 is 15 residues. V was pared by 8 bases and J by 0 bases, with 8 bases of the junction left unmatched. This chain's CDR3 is CASLKTGQSTDTQYF. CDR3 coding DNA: TGTGCCAGCCTTAAAACGGGACAGAGCACAGATACGCAGTATTTT.

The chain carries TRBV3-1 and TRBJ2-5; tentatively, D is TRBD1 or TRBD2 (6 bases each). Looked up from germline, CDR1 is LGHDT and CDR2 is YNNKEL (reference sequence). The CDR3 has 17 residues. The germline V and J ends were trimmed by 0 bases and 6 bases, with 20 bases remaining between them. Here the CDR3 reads CASSQDLRTPGDKTQYF. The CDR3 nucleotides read TGTGCCAGCAGCCAAGATCTAAGGACTCCGGGGGACAAGACCCAGTACTTC.